The rows below give T cell receptor beta chains drawn from one sample of a study of blood T cell repertoires in COVID-19. Sequencing was performed with immunoSEQ multiplex PCR; in TCRdb, only in-frame clones are kept and a portion is missing. The table lists 250,000 to 350,000 clones, 90% of them singletons. Sequencing input: peripheral blood. The receptors shown here come from a woman aged 45-59 years with COVID-19, enrolled during active disease. Each CDR3 is given with its conserved first and last residue. The D gene is left open where the match is weak. Some rows mark clone size as missing; the rest say once, few, many or name a class of expanded clone.

V gene	J gene	clone size	D gene	CDR3 DNA	CDR3 protein
TRBV2	TRBJ1-1	NA	NA	TGTGCCAGCAGTCAGGAGGATAACACTGAAGCTTTCTTT	CASSQEDNTEAFF
TRBV19	TRBJ1-2	few	NA	TGTGCCAGTAGTATGAGGGAAAGCGGCTACACCTTC	CASSMRESGYTF
TRBV5-4	TRBJ2-3	NA	NA	TGTGCCAGCAGCTCGCTTGGGCGGGGCAGCACAGATACGCAGTATTTT	CASSSLGRGSTDTQYF
TRBV5-8	TRBJ1-5	NA	NA	TGTGCCAGCAGCTCCGTGAGGCCCCAGCATTTT	CASSSVRPQHF
TRBV19	TRBJ2-7	NA	NA	TGTGCCAGTAGTATGCGGATAAACTACGAGCAGTACTTC	CASSMRINYEQYF
TRBV5-6	TRBJ1-5	NA	NA	TGTGCCAGCAGCTTGGTTGGCGCTAGCCATCAGCCCCAGCATTTT	CASSLVGASHQPQHF
TRBV7-3	TRBJ2-2	NA	NA	TGTGCCAGCAGCCCTAGCATCACCGGGGAGCTGTTTTTT	CASSPSITGELFF
TRBV7-9	TRBJ1-2	NA	TRBD1	TGTGCCAGCAGCTTGACAGGGCCCGGGGACTATGGCTACACCTTC	CASSLTGPGDYGYTF
TRBV6-2/TRBV6-3	TRBJ2-7	NA	NA	TGTGCCAGCAGTTTCGGGAAAAGGGTGTTAGCGAAAGCCTACGAGCAGTACTTC	CASSFGKRVLAKAYEQYF
TRBV9	TRBJ2-1	once	TRBD2	TGTGCCAGCAGCCCATCGGGAGGTAGCTACAATGAGCAGTTCTTC	CASSPSGGSYNEQFF
TRBV19	TRBJ1-2	NA	NA	TGTGCCAGTAGCCCCGGGGTGTCGGTCTATGGCTACACCTTC	CASSPGVSVYGYTF
TRBV11-1	TRBJ2-2	once	TRBD1	TGTGCCAGCAGCTTAATAGGACAGGGGACCGGGGAGCTGTTTTTT	CASSLIGQGTGELFF
TRBV7-9	TRBJ1-1	NA	TRBD1	TGTGCCAGCAGAGCTAACAGGGGCCTCTACTGGACTGAAGCTTTCTTT	CASRANRGLYWTEAFF
TRBV6-5	TRBJ1-5	NA	NA	TGTGCCAGCACTTTCGACAGGAGGAACAATCAGCCCCAGCATTTT	CASTFDRRNNQPQHF
TRBV7-8	TRBJ1-6	NA	NA	TGTGCCAGCAGCTTAGTTAGTTCCTATAATTCACCCCTCCACTTT	CASSLVSSYNSPLHF
TRBV11-2	TRBJ2-2	NA	NA	TGTGCCAGCAGCCTAAAGGGGAACGCAGGAGGGGAGCTGTTTTTT	CASSLKGNAGGELFF
TRBV5-4	TRBJ2-3	NA	TRBD1	TGTGCCAGCAGCCTGACAGGGGGCTCGGCAGATACGCAGTATTTT	CASSLTGGSADTQYF
TRBV6-1	TRBJ1-2	few	NA	TGTGCCAGCAGTGAACAGTCCCCCTATGGCTACACCTTC	CASSEQSPYGYTF
TRBV2	TRBJ2-5	NA	NA	TGTGCCAGCAGTGTCTCGGTGACCCAGTACTTC	CASSVSVTQYF
TRBV5-1	TRBJ1-1	NA	NA	TGCGCCAGCAGCTTGGTCCAGGGGAGTCTACCTGAAGCTTTCTTT	CASSLVQGSLPEAFF